This T cell receptor beta chain was found in a study of blood T cell repertoires in COVID-19. Whole-study context: From T cells, B-cell-depleted T cells, or PBMCs came the material, which was cDNA or gDNA.

V was clipped by 4 bases and J by 0 bases, with 6 bases between them. The CDR3 extends over 14 amino acids. Germline CDR1 and CDR2: SNHLY and FYNNEI. As originally analysed: Reference gene primer amplification gave nucleated cell count estimates. Data came from immunoSEQ multiplex PCR; TCRdb stores just in-frame clones and leaves some out. D and trimming come from the DNA, and the V and J calls and clone size come from that table. Seen here are roughly 76,000 clones, 70% to 75% observed once, and the top ten hold roughly 21%. This clonotype originated in a man aged 65-85 years with acute or convalescent COVID-19. Material: peripheral blood. The rearrangement joins TRBV2 to TRBJ2-2, with D possibly being TRBD1 (6 bases). The CDR3 here is CASSGTANTGELFF. In nucleotides, the CDR3 is TGTGCCAGCAGTGGGACAGCGAACACCGGGGAGCTGTTTTTT.